The source of this TCR beta chain is a study of T cell repertoires in aging, cancer and after chemotherapy. The wider study: Clear clonal overlap appeared across healthy donor samples taken over several months to years. Approximately 9 million TCR reads made up the full dataset.

The template was genomic DNA from peripheral blood, not RNA. The CDR3 spans 13 residues. In germline, CDR1 is SNHLY, CDR2 FYNNEI. The ends lost 5 bases at V and 3 bases at J; junction bases unmatched: 4. With respect to this clonotype: What it recognizes is unknown.

Study-wide findings and caveats: Age-matched healthy donors had significantly more diverse, less clonal blood TCR repertoires than untreated cancer patients.

Rearranged V-D-J TRB sequences were amplified with a mixed TRB-A/B primer pool. TCRdb passed the multiplex PCR reads through MiXCR, listing each CDR3 protein once. The repertoire holds approximately 11,000 distinct CDR3 sequences, with 40% as singletons. The material sequenced was blood. This clonotype was sampled from a human donor in good health. This chain joins TRBV2 and TRBJ2-7; 7 bases line up with TRBD1. Here the CDR3 reads CASSYRGLYEQYV. The CDR3 DNA follows: TGTGCCAGCAGTTACAGGGGTCTCTACGAGCAGTACGTC.